The 28 T cell receptor beta chains given below trace back to one sample, sequenced in a study of T-cell reconstitution after alpha-beta-depleted transplantation in children. The TCRbeta library was prepared with unique molecular identifiers. TCRdb fed the PCR reads into MiXCR, producing one record per CDR3 protein. The table lists some 600,000 distinct CDR3 sequences, around a sixth of them singletons, with around 0.96% in the top ten. The sequenced sample was PBMCs from the stem cell graft donor, obtained from the stem cell graft. These receptors came from a human donor who donated a stem cell graft to a child with acute myeloid leukemia.

Many counts were recorded for this clonotype. The chain uses TRBV4-3 and TRBJ2-1; D is undetermined. V was shortened by 6 bases and J by 0 bases, with 12 bases between the two germline ends. This CDR3 comprises 15 residues. Germline V gene lookup returns CDR1 LGHNA and CDR2 YSLEER. The CDR3 reads CASSLRVNSYNEQFF. CDR3 bases: TGCGCCAGCAGTCTTAGGGTGAACTCCTACAATGAGCAGTTCTTC.

This clonotype was detected ten times or more. V and J are TRBV29-1 and TRBJ2-5, with 7 bases identical to TRBD2. V was pared by 4 bases and J by 1 base, with 9 bases of the junction left unmatched. The CDR3 totals 15 residues. Germline-derived CDR1 and CDR2 are SQVTM and ANQGSEA. CDR3 DNA: TGCAGCGTTGTTTGGGGGGGAACCTTCCAAGAGACCCAGTACTTC. It translates to CSVVWGGTFQETQYF.

This clonotype was found a few times. The chain links TRBV12-3 or TRBV12-4 to TRBJ2-5, with D possibly matching TRBD1 (5 bases). CDR3 length: 14 amino acids. Trimming removed 6 bases at V and 0 bases at J, with 11 bases between. The CDR3 reads CASRSGMNQETQYF. Here the CDR3 DNA reads TGTGCCAGCAGGTCAGGGATGAACCAAGAGACCCAGTACTTC.

On this clonotype: With a much larger clone just one base away, this may be a read error. The CDR3 end shows no conserved phenylalanine or tryptophan, and so a read error is likely. The V gene is TRBV29-1, the J gene TRBJ2-4; D possibly corresponds to TRBD1 (6 bases). V dropped 6 bases and J dropped 10 bases, with 10 bases sitting between them. This CDR3 region has 10 residues. Germline CDR1 and CDR2: SQVTM and ANQGSEA. In DNA form, the CDR3 reads TGCAGCGTCGCGGACAGTATTCAGTACCTC. This sequence encodes CSVADSIQYL.

The sample holds many counts of this clonotype. The V gene is TRBV4-3, the J gene TRBJ1-2; D gene uncertain. Trimming stripped 5 bases from V and 7 bases from J, with 11 bases between. The germline gives CDR1 LGHNA, CDR2 YSLEER. The CDR3 is made up of 12 amino acids. CDR3 sequence reads: CASSGRSSGYTF. CDR3 DNA sequence: TGCGCCAGCAGCGGGAGAAGTAGTGGCTACACCTTC.

The V call is TRBV11-2, the J call TRBJ1-1; D gene uncertain. Trimming took off 6 bases at V and 0 bases at J, with 8 bases between the two ends. The CDR3 is made up of 13 amino acids. Germline loops: CDR1 SGHAT, CDR2 FQNNGV. The CDR3 coding sequence is TGTGCCAGCAGGGCCAGTATGAACACTGAAGCTTTCTTT. Translated: CASRASMNTEAFF.

There are a few counts of this clonotype. This chain joins TRBV24-1 and TRBJ2-5, with 9 nucleotides matching TRBD1. The CDR3 spans 17 residues. Germline trimming cut 1 base from V and 5 bases from J; bases unmatched to any gene: 10. Germline-derived CDR1 and CDR2 are KGHDR and SFDVKD. CDR3 protein: CATSDFGDRERSETQYF. The CDR3 DNA reads as TGTGCCACCAGTGATTTTGGGGACAGGGAGCGGTCGGAGACCCAGTACTTC.

This clonotype was seen ten or more times. V gene TRBV12-3 or TRBV12-4 combines with J gene TRBJ1-2; weak D call: TRBD1 (6 bases). V lost 7 bases and J 4 bases, leaving 13 bases between the germline ends. This CDR3 contains 13 residues. CDR3 DNA sequence: TGTGCCAGCACCGCCGGGGGCCTCTATGGCTACACCTTC. It specifies CASTAGGLYGYTF.

In nucleotides, the CDR3 is TGCGCCAGCAGCTTGTCCAGTTGGACTGAAGCTTTCTTT. It is translated as CASSLSSWTEAFF. V is TRBV5-1 and J is TRBJ1-1; no clear D. The length of the CDR3 is 13 residues. Germline assignment: CDR1 SGHRS and CDR2 YFSETQ. Trimming stripped 1 base from V and 5 bases from J, with 9 bases between.

This clonotype was seen repeatedly, ten times or more. The rearrangement links TRBV6-1 to TRBJ2-3; TRBD1 aligns across 7 bases. Germline CDR1 and CDR2: MNHNS and SASEGT. CDR3 size: 15 residues. Germline trimming cut 6 bases from V and 2 bases from J; bases unmatched to any gene: 8. The CDR3 region has the DNA TGTGCCAGCAGGTTCCAGGGGGTGCTCACAGATACGCAGTATTTT. Its translation: CASRFQGVLTDTQYF.

The chain links TRBV20-1 to TRBJ2-1; TRBD1 might be the D (5 bases). Trimming removed 0 bases from V and 8 bases from J, with 17 bases in between. The V gene's germline CDR1 is DFQATT and CDR2 SNEGSKA (reference sequence). This CDR3 is built from 15 residues. The CDR3 sequence is CSARDSPRTIHEQFF. The CDR3 DNA follows: TGCAGTGCTAGAGATTCCCCAAGGACAATTCATGAGCAGTTCTTC.

This sequence joins TRBV6-6 and TRBJ1-1; tentatively, D is TRBD1 (6 bases). CDR3 size: 12 residues. V shed 6 bases and J shed 5 bases, with 10 bases lying between them. CDR1 and CDR2 (germline): MNHNY, SVGAGI (reference sequence). DNA for the CDR3: TGTGCCAGCAGGACACAGGGAACTGAAGCTTTCTTT. Its translation is CASRTQGTEAFF.

This clonotype was recorded many times. The genes are TRBV29-1 and TRBJ2-7; no clear D gene. The CDR3 loop spans 12 amino acids. V was cut by 1 base and J by 3 bases, with 7 bases left in between. Germline V lookup: CDR1 SQVTM, CDR2 ANQGSEA. The DNA for the CDR3 is TGCAGCGTTGAAGCAGATGTCTACGAGCAGTACTTC. This sequence encodes CSVEADVYEQYF.

This clonotype showed up just a few times. The CDR3 here is CSARDPGGGSPYGYTF. CDR3 DNA sequence: TGCAGTGCTAGAGATCCAGGGGGCGGTTCACCCTATGGCTACACCTTC. This rearrangement joins TRBV20-1 to TRBJ1-2; TRBD1 matches at 8 bases. The CDR3 extends over 16 amino acids. Looked up from germline, CDR1 is DFQATT and CDR2 is SNEGSKA (reference sequence). Germline trimming cut 0 bases from V and 4 bases from J; bases unmatched to any gene: 10.

This clonotype has at least ten counts. J is TRBJ2-3 and V is TRBV20-1; 7 bases fit TRBD2. Unmatched junction bases numbered 4, after V lost 5 bases and J lost 2 bases. Germline loops: CDR1 DFQATT, CDR2 SNEGSKA (reference sequence). This CDR3 is built from 13 residues. Here the CDR3 DNA reads TGCAGTGCTTCTCTAGCGGCCACAGATACGCAGTATTTT. Translating gives CSASLAATDTQYF.

The J gene is TRBJ2-3, the V gene TRBV15; D possibly corresponds to TRBD1 (6 bases). In germline, CDR1 is LNHNV, CDR2 YYDKDF (reference sequence). The V and J ends lost 3 bases and 3 bases respectively, with 13 bases between them. This CDR3 is built from 15 residues. CDR3 sequence reads: CATSSRQDLTDTQYF. The CDR3 region has the DNA TGTGCCACCAGCAGTCGACAGGATCTAACAGATACGCAGTATTTT. Looking up the rest from reference TRBV15 and TRBJ2-3 gives the full variable domain: DAMVIQNPRYQVTQFGKPVTLSCSQTLNHNVMYWYQQKSSQAPKLLFHYYDKDFNNEADTPDNFQSRRPNTSFCFLDIRSPGLGDTAMYLCATSSRQDLTDTQYFGPGTRLTVL.

Ten or more counts support this clonotype. J is TRBJ1-2 and V is TRBV10-3, with TRBD1 as a possible D gene (6 bases). The CDR3 runs to 11 residues. Per germline, CDR1 ENHRY and CDR2 SYGVKD. Trimming removed 10 bases from V and 4 bases from J, with 10 bases in between. This CDR3 is CANSDSYGYTF. CDR3 DNA sequence: TGTGCCAATTCGGACAGCTATGGCTACACCTTC.

This clonotype was recorded many times. This chain joins TRBV20-1 and TRBJ1-3; D call uncertain. The CDR3 length is 14 residues. V was clipped by 5 bases and J by 0 bases, with 11 bases between them. Germline assignment: CDR1 DFQATT and CDR2 SNEGSKA (reference sequence). CDR3 bases: TGCAGTGCTTCAGGCAGAGTCTCTGGAAACACCATATATTTT. Its translation is CSASGRVSGNTIYF.

This clonotype was seen only a few times. The chain combines TRBV27 with TRBJ2-1; 9 nucleotides align to TRBD2. The V segment lost 5 bases and the J segment 6 bases; nucleotides outside the gene matches: 5. From germline, CDR1 is MNHEY and CDR2 SMNVEV (reference sequence). The CDR3 sequence is 14 residues long. In nucleotides, the CDR3 is TGTGCCAGCAGTAAGCGGGGGGCCCCCAATGAGCAGTTCTTC. This encodes CASSKRGAPNEQFF.

This clonotype was found a few times. The chain has TRBV12-3 or TRBV12-4 and TRBJ2-7; weak D call: TRBD2 (6 bases). This CDR3 has 16 amino acids. Trimming left V 7 bases short and J 3 bases short, with 22 bases between. The CDR3 DNA reads TGTGCCAGCACCCTGGGAAGGGGAGGTGAGGACTACGAGCAGTACTTC. It specifies CASTLGRGGEDYEQYF.

This clonotype was observed many times. The rearrangement uses TRBV5-1 and TRBJ1-1, with D tentatively TRBD1 (6 bases). CDR1 SGHRS and CDR2 YFSETQ come from the germline V gene. With 7 bases removed from V and 0 bases from J, the gap between germline ends came to 19 bases. CDR3 length: 16 residues. CDR3 region: CASYGGGGYMNTEAFF. CDR3 nucleotides: TGCGCCAGCTACGGCGGGGGCGGATACATGAACACTGAAGCTTTCTTT.

CDR3 sequence: CRAGQGGQPQHF. The CDR3 region has the DNA TGCCGCGCCGGACAGGGCGGGCAGCCCCAGCATTTT. The V gene is TRBV29-1, the J gene TRBJ1-5; 8 bases match TRBD1. This CDR3 comprises 12 residues. CDR1 SQVTM and CDR2 ANQGSEA come from the germline V gene.

As for this clonotype: A much larger clone lies one base from this, so it may be a read error. The V gene is TRBV20-1, the J gene TRBJ1-1; D gene uncertain. The ends were cut back, 4 bases at V and 6 bases at J, with 6 bases in the middle. The length of the CDR3 is 10 residues. CDR1 is DFQATT, CDR2 SNEGSKA, per germline (reference sequence). The CDR3 sequence is CSATGSEAFF. CDR3 DNA: TGCAGTGCTACGGGGTCTGAAGCTTTCTTT.

This clonotype has more than one count but fewer than ten. J is TRBJ1-1 and V is TRBV7-9; 9 bases fit TRBD1. The trim removed 5 bases at V and 4 bases at J, leaving 11 bases unmatched. The CDR3 totals 16 residues. Germline loops: CDR1 SEHNR, CDR2 FQNEAQ (reference sequence). DNA for the CDR3: TGTGCCAGCAGCCCGGGACAGGGCCCCGAGGGCACTGAAGCTTTCTTT. This sequence encodes CASSPGQGPEGTEAFF.

This rearrangement joins TRBV20-1 to TRBJ2-5; tentative D call: TRBD1 (5 bases). The germline V and J ends were trimmed by 8 bases and 0 bases, with 10 bases remaining between them. The germline V gene has CDR1 DFQATT and CDR2 SNEGSKA (reference sequence). The CDR3 extends over 12 amino acids. The CDR3 reads CSPQEYQETQYF. The CDR3, as DNA: TGCAGTCCACAGGAGTACCAAGAGACCCAGTACTTC.

This clonotype appeared many times. The rearrangement uses TRBV7-2 and TRBJ1-5; D is ambiguous. V was trimmed by 3 bases and J by 7 bases, leaving 10 bases between them. There are 13 residues in the CDR3. Germline values: CDR1 SGHTA, CDR2 FQGNSA. CDR3 residues: CASSFAWGQPQHF. The CDR3 coding sequence is TGTGCCAGCAGCTTCGCCTGGGGACAGCCCCAGCATTTT.

The rearrangement uses TRBV7-2 and TRBJ2-3; 7 bases fit TRBD2. The germline V gene has CDR1 SGHTA and CDR2 FQGNSA. CDR3 size: 16 residues. Losses at the gene ends were 4 bases for V and 4 bases for J; bases not matched to a gene: 11. The CDR3 spells CASSSPYGGGADTQYF. Here the CDR3 DNA reads TGTGCCAGCAGCTCCCCGTACGGCGGGGGTGCAGATACGCAGTATTTT.

The genes are TRBV5-1 and TRBJ1-1, with TRBD1 as a possible D gene (6 bases). V shed 3 bases and J shed 7 bases, with 13 bases lying between them. CDR3 length: 13 residues. Looked up from germline, CDR1 is SGHRS and CDR2 is YFSETQ. This CDR3 is CASSWGASDEAFF. In DNA form, the CDR3 reads TGCGCCAGCAGCTGGGGGGCCTCCGATGAAGCTTTCTTT.